What follows are 16 T cell receptor beta chains derived from one specimen sequenced in a study of cytomegalovirus exposure and HLA in healthy donors. Primers for the PCR totalled 60 Vbeta and 13 Jbeta. This table comes from immunoSEQ multiplex PCR, and its TCRdb copy is limited to in-frame clones, with some not included. The sample contains around 100,000 clones, about 75% of which appear only once. Material for sequencing was PBMCs. These receptors all stem from a middle-aged man in good health and CMV-seronegative.

This clone occurred once. The chain links TRBV6-1 to TRBJ2-7; TRBD1 aligns across 8 bases. Germline values: CDR1 MNHNS, CDR2 SASEGT. V trimming: 6 bases; J trimming: 2 bases; junction bases outside the gene matches: 6. This CDR3 is 14 amino acids long. CDR3 DNA: TGTGCCAGCAGAACCACGGACAGGGCCTACGAGCAGTACTTC. As protein: CASRTTDRAYEQYF.

The chain links TRBV11-1 to TRBJ1-6; no definite D call. CDR3 length: 15 amino acids. Looked up from germline, CDR1 is SGHAT and CDR2 is FQDESV (reference sequence). V lost 3 bases, J lost 0 bases, and 6 bases lay in between. The CDR3 loop reads CASSLSSSYNSPLHF. CDR3 DNA: TGTGCCAGCAGCTTGTCGAGCTCCTATAATTCACCCCTCCACTTT.

The V call is TRBV7-2, the J call TRBJ2-3; 11 nucleotides match TRBD2. The CDR3 consists of 16 residues. The V and J ends lost 4 bases and 4 bases, in that order; junction bases with no gene match: 7. CDR1 and CDR2 (germline): SGHTA, FQGNSA. The chain's CDR3 is CASSSLAGGMADTQYF. The CDR3 DNA follows: TGTGCCAGCAGCTCGCTAGCGGGGGGCATGGCAGATACGCAGTATTTT.

The chain uses TRBV5-6 and TRBJ1-5; a possible D gene is TRBD1 (6 bases). Germline CDR1 reads SGHDT; CDR2 reads YYEEEE. V was pared by 1 base and J by 4 bases, with 6 bases between. This CDR3 is 13 amino acids long. For the CDR3, the DNA is TGTGCCAGCAGCTTGACAGGGAATCAGCCCCAGCATTTT. This translates into CASSLTGNQPQHF.

The chain couples TRBV27 to TRBJ1-2; weak D call: TRBD1 (6 bases). The CDR3 is 14 residues long. V shed 3 bases and J shed 2 bases, with 10 bases lying between them. Germline CDR1 reads MNHEY; CDR2 reads SMNVEV (reference sequence). CDR3 amino acids: CASSFSRGNYGYTF. The CDR3 DNA follows: TGTGCCAGCAGTTTTTCCAGGGGAAACTATGGCTACACCTTC.

This clone was detected a few times. The chain joins TRBV5-6 to TRBJ2-7, with TRBD1 matching over 9 bases. The CDR3 sequence is 15 residues long. With V trimmed by 0 bases and J by 5 bases, 6 bases remained unmatched. In germline, CDR1 is SGHDT, CDR2 YYEEEE. The CDR3: CASSLELTGGDEQYF. CDR3 sequence (DNA): TGTGCCAGCAGCTTGGAGTTGACAGGGGGGGACGAGCAGTACTTC.

This clone was seen just once. The CDR3 DNA sequence: TGTGCCAGCAGCTTAGCGTACGAGCAGTACTTC. Translated: CASSLAYEQYF. The chain combines TRBV11-2 with TRBJ2-7; no clear D. Trimming cost V 1 base and J 4 bases, with 2 bases left between them. The germline gives CDR1 SGHAT, CDR2 FQNNGV. The CDR3 extends over 11 amino acids.

J is TRBJ2-1 and V is TRBV19; D gene ambiguous. The CDR3 has 11 amino acids. V was cut by 4 bases and J by 7 bases, with 5 bases left in between. CDR1 is LNHDA, CDR2 SQIVND, per germline (reference sequence). CDR3 region: CASSNGNEQFF. The CDR3, as DNA: TGTGCCAGTAGTAACGGTAATGAGCAGTTCTTC.

The chain joins TRBV7-8 to TRBJ2-4; perhaps TRBD1 as D (6 bases). The CDR3 contains 16 residues. Trimming shortened V by 1 base and J by 2 bases, and 12 bases separated the two germline ends. Germline CDR1 is SGHVS and CDR2 is FQNEAQ. CDR3 in amino acids: CASSLGTGPSKNIQYF. The CDR3 nucleotides read TGTGCCAGCAGCTTAGGAACAGGGCCCTCCAAAAACATTCAGTACTTC.

The rearrangement uses TRBV5-1 and TRBJ2-2, with TRBD2 identical over 13 bases. V dropped 4 bases and J dropped 9; count of bases not matched to a gene: 15. The CDR3 totals 18 residues. The germline V gene has CDR1 SGHRS and CDR2 YFSETQ. The CDR3 coding sequence is TGCGCCAGCAGCAAAAGAGTCGAACTAGCGGGGGGGAGACGGGAGCTGTTTTTT. Its protein product is CASSKRVELAGGRRELFF.

Only one count was recorded for this clone. The genes are TRBV2 and TRBJ2-1; 9 bases align to TRBD2. There are 15 residues in the CDR3. The V and J ends lost 3 bases and 2 bases, in that order; junction bases with no gene match: 2. Germline V gene lookup returns CDR1 SNHLY and CDR2 FYNNEI. The CDR3 region is CASSESGGTYNEQFF. The CDR3 bases are TGTGCCAGCAGTGAGAGCGGGGGGACCTACAATGAGCAGTTCTTC.

The chain couples TRBV18 to TRBJ1-5; D unresolved. Trimming stripped 5 bases from V and 16 bases from J, with 15 bases between. The germline V gene has CDR1 KGHSH and CDR2 LQKENI. The CDR3 spans 11 residues. The CDR3 DNA reads as TGTGCCAGCTCAGAGGGCGCGGTGTTCCATTTT. Protein sequence: CASSEGAVFHF.

V usage is TRBV6-6 and J usage is TRBJ2-7; maybe TRBD1 (5 bases). The CDR3 has 15 amino acids. Germline CDR1 is MNHNY and CDR2 is SVGAGI (reference sequence). The germline V and J ends were trimmed by 0 bases and 4 bases, with 13 bases remaining between them. The CDR3 DNA is TGTGCCAGCAGTTACTCGACGTCTCAGGGTTACGAGCAGTACTTC. This gives the protein CASSYSTSQGYEQYF.

The chain uses TRBV28 and TRBJ2-1; TRBD2 agrees at 7 bases. This CDR3 is built from 14 residues. The V and J ends lost 2 bases and 7 bases, in that order; junction bases with no gene match: 5. Germline V gene sequence: CDR1 MDHEN, CDR2 SYDVKM. CDR3 bases: TGTGCCAGCAGTTTAGCGGGAGCGGGGAATGAGCAGTTCTTC. Translation: CASSLAGAGNEQFF.

In this sample, this clone turned up a few times. The rearrangement joins TRBV5-6 to TRBJ2-3; 12 bases agree with TRBD2. Losses at the gene ends were 4 bases for V and 4 bases for J; bases not matched to a gene: 16. CDR1 and CDR2 (germline): SGHDT, YYEEEE. The CDR3 is 19 residues long. CDR3 coding DNA: TGTGCCAGCAGCACATCTCTAGCGGGGGGGACCTATGCGGCAGATACGCAGTATTTT. It yields the protein CASSTSLAGGTYAADTQYF.

This clone has only one observation. CDR3 bases: TGTGCCAGCAAGAAGCGGGGGGATAGTCGAGAGACCCAGTACTTC. Translating it yields CASKKRGDSRETQYF. The chain is built from TRBV6-5 and TRBJ2-5; 9 bases agree with TRBD2. CDR1 and CDR2 (germline): MNHEY, SVGAGI. The CDR3 sequence is 15 residues long. J gave up 4 bases and V 7 bases, and 10 bases lay outside the gene matches.